The 8 T cell receptor beta chains presented below share a single source sample, sequenced in a study of blood T cell repertoires in COVID-19. The assay was immunoSEQ multiplex PCR, and TCRdb's table has in-frame clones only and misses some. Of more than 50,000 clones in the sample, roughly 88% were seen once. Specimen: peripheral blood. Receptors were obtained from a human donor in a cohort sampled during active COVID-19.

This chain connects TRBV7-2 to TRBJ2-3; no clear D gene. The V gene's germline CDR1 is SGHTA and CDR2 FQGNSA. Trimming stripped 5 bases from V and 0 bases from J, with 6 bases between. CDR3 length: 13 residues. The CDR3 reads CASSSPSTDTQYF. The CDR3 region has the DNA TGTGCCAGCAGCAGCCCGAGCACAGATACGCAGTATTTT.

This clone was seen just once. J is TRBJ1-5 and V is TRBV28, with D uncertain. This CDR3 is built from 12 residues. V was clipped by 4 bases and J by 6 bases, with 7 bases between them. In germline, CDR1 is MDHEN, CDR2 SYDVKM. The CDR3 loop reads CASSSRGQPQHF. CDR3 nucleotides: TGTGCCAGCAGTTCCCGGGGTCAGCCCCAGCATTTT.

This clone showed up just once. The chain carries TRBV5-1 and TRBJ2-1; 11 bases match TRBD1. The V gene end was trimmed by 4 bases and the J gene end by 7 bases; junction bases not matched to a gene: 10. This CDR3 has 16 residues. CDR1 is SGHRS, CDR2 YFSETQ, per germline. The CDR3 region is CASSESGTGGWNEQFF. CDR3 coding DNA: TGCGCCAGCAGCGAATCCGGGACAGGGGGTTGGAATGAGCAGTTCTTC.

V and J are TRBV2 and TRBJ2-1; 10 positions match TRBD2. The germline CDR1 and CDR2 sequences are SNHLY and FYNNEI. This CDR3 region has 16 residues. V lost 3 bases to trimming and J lost 7 bases; unmatched junction nucleotides: 9. CDR3 sequence (DNA): TGTGCCAGCAGTGAGGAGGGTCTAGCGGGAGTTAATGAGCAGTTCTTC. It codes for CASSEEGLAGVNEQFF.

The chain uses TRBV9 and TRBJ2-7; 8 bases line up with TRBD2. The junction had 10 bases not matched to a gene; V was cut back by 5 bases and J by 3 bases. The CDR3 consists of 15 residues. From germline, CDR1 is SGDLS and CDR2 YYNGEE. DNA of the CDR3: TGTGCCAGCAGTCGGGGGGGGGACCCCAACTACGAGCAGTACTTC. This gives the protein CASSRGGDPNYEQYF.

This chain uses TRBV11-2 with TRBJ2-5, with 14 bases that match TRBD2. The germline V gene has CDR1 SGHAT and CDR2 FQNNGV. Losses at the gene ends were 5 bases for V and 4 bases for J; bases not matched to a gene: 6. The CDR3 loop spans 16 amino acids. Here the CDR3 reads CASSLGTSGRAETQYF. In DNA, the CDR3 is TGTGCCAGCAGCCTCGGGACTAGCGGGAGAGCAGAGACCCAGTACTTC.

V and J are TRBV7-2 and TRBJ2-3, with 10 bases matching TRBD2. Germline V gene sequence: CDR1 SGHTA, CDR2 FQGNSA. Trimming cost V 2 bases and J 4 bases; bases outside gene matches: 9. The CDR3 covers 17 residues. The CDR3 nucleotides are TGTGCCAGCAGCTTATCGGCGGCTAGCGGGAGACCAGATACGCAGTATTTT. Its translation: CASSLSAASGRPDTQYF.

The V call is TRBV15, the J call TRBJ2-3, with no clear D. This CDR3 contains 13 residues. Trimming shortened V by 0 bases and J by 5 bases, and 6 bases separated the two germline ends. Germline lookup yields CDR1 LNHNV and CDR2 YYDKDF (reference sequence). This CDR3 is CATSRDPGDTQYF. The CDR3 DNA reads TGTGCCACCAGCAGAGATCCCGGAGATACGCAGTATTTT.